The present entry profiles one T cell receptor beta chain with its context. V dropped 3 bases and J dropped 5; count of bases not matched to a gene: 8. The CDR3 loop spans 16 amino acids. The germline CDR1 and CDR2 sequences are SGHNT and YYREEE (reference sequence). The sample belongs to a study of cytomegalovirus exposure and HLA in healthy donors. In the PCR, 60 Vbeta and 13 Jbeta primers were used. Repertoires were generated with immunoSEQ multiplex PCR, while TCRdb's copy carries only in-frame clones and drops some. This table has roughly 150,000 clones, about 71% appearing once. The clonotype originates from a woman aged 55-70 years in good health and CMV-seropositive. The genes are TRBV5-4 and TRBJ1-4; TRBD1 matches 9 bases. Source material: PBMCs. CDR3 protein: CASSSLGTGLNEKLFF. The DNA of the CDR3 is TGTGCCAGCAGCTCCCTGGGGACAGGGTTAAATGAAAAACTGTTTTTT.